The subject of this entry is one TCR beta chain. Its specificity is not known. These data come from a study of T cells expressing NK-cell markers. Study summary: In sorted CD3+CD56+NKG2C+, CD3+CD56+NKG2C- and CD3+CD56-NKG2C+ T cells, TCR beta repertoires were obtained. Out of eight donors sequenced, seven tested HCMV-seropositive and the remaining one seronegative.

Findings and caveats of the study: CD8+ T cells in 5 to 7 donors included dominant NKG2C+ clonotypes at about 1.0-8%.

The TCR beta cDNA came from 5'RACE template switching with UMIs. With the 5' RACE reads reprocessed, TCRdb shows one record per CDR3 protein and no DNA. Recorded for this sample: about 460,000 distinct CDR3 sequences. The CDR3 contains 14 residues. Germline CDR1 is MNHEY and CDR2 is SVGAGI. Material: blood T cells: a sorted CD56 or NKG2C T cell subset, CD4+ or CD8+ T cells, or bulk PBMC T cells (not recorded which). The TCR sequence derives from a woman aged 50 to 60 in good health. The chain carries TRBV6-5 and TRBJ2-1; TCRdb outputs TRBD2, but without DNA this stays unchecked. CDR3 protein: CASSFLAGGNEQFF.